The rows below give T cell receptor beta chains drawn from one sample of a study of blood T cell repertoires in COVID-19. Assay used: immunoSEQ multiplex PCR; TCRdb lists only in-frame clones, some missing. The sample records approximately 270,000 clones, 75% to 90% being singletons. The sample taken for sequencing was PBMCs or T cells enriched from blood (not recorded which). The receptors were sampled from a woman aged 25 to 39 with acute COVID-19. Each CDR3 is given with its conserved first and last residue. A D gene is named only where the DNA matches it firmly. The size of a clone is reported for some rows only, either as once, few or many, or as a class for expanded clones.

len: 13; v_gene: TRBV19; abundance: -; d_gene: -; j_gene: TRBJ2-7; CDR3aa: CASSLGQNYEQYF; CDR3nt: TGTGCCAGTAGCCTCGGACAGAACTACGAGCAGTACTTC
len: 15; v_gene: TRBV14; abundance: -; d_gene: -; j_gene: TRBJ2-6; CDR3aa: CASTPRGTGANVLTF; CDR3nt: TGTGCCAGCACCCCCCGGGGGACTGGGGCCAACGTCCTGACTTTC
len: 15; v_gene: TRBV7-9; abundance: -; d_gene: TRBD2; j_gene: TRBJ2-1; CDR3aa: CASSPPLAGDNEQFF; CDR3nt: TGTGCCAGCAGCCCCCCATTAGCGGGCGACAATGAGCAGTTCTTC
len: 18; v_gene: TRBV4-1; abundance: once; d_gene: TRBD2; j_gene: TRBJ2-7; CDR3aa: CASSQDPRGLAGVDEQYF; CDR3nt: TGCGCCAGCAGCCAAGATCCCAGGGGACTAGCGGGAGTCGACGAGCAGTACTTC
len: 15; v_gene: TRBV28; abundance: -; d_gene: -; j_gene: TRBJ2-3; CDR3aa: CASSFRDSRTDTQYF; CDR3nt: TGTGCCAGCAGTTTCCGAGACAGTCGCACAGATACGCAGTATTTT
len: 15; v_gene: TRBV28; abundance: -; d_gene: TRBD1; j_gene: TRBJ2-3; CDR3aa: CASSLTGQGTDTQYF; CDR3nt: TGTGCCAGCAGTTTAACTGGACAGGGAACAGATACGCAGTATTTT
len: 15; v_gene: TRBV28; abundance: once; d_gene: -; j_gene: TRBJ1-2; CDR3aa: CASSSRTGKIYGYTF; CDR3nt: TGTGCCAGCAGTTCCCGGACGGGAAAAATCTATGGCTACACCTTC
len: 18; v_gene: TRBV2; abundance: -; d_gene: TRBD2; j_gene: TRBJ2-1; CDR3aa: CASPRLAGPAGPYNEQFF; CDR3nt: TGTGCCTCCCCGAGACTAGCGGGCCCGGCCGGCCCCTACAATGAGCAGTTCTTC
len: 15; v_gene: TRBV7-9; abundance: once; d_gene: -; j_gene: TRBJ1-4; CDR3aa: CASSLGAGRNEKLFF; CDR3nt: TGTGCCAGCAGCTTAGGAGCAGGGAGGAACGAAAAACTGTTTTTT
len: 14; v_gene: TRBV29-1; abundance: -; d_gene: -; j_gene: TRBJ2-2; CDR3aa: CSVGPNKNTGELFF; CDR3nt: TGCAGCGTTGGGCCCAACAAGAACACCGGGGAGCTGTTTTTT
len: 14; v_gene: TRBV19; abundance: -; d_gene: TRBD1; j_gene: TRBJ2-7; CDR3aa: CASSVGQGYNEQYF; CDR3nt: TGTGCCAGTAGTGTCGGACAGGGCTACAACGAGCAGTACTTC
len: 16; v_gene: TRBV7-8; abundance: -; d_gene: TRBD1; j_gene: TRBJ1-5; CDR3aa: CASSPTTTGGATPQHF; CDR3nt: TGTGCCAGCAGCCCAACGACTACAGGGGGCGCGACGCCCCAGCATTTT
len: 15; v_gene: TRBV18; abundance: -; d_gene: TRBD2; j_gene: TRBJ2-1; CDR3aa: CASSPPASGRYEQFF; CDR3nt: TGTGCCAGCTCACCACCGGCTAGCGGACGCTATGAGCAGTTCTTC
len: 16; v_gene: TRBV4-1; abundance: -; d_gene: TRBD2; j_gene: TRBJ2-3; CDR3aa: CASSQGPSGMGDTQYF; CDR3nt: TGCGCCAGCAGCCAAGGTCCTAGCGGGATGGGAGATACGCAGTATTTT